This T cell receptor (beta chain) was captured in a study of cytomegalovirus exposure and HLA in healthy donors. The study, taken as a whole, reports: Reported results showed that the classifier diagnosed cytomegalovirus status with high specificity and sensitivity. A later analysis linked around 17,000 TCR beta sequences to HLA alleles at 0.05 false discovery rate.

60 Vbeta and 13 Jbeta primers were used in PCR. TCRdb's copy holds only in-frame clones and misses some; the assay was immunoSEQ multiplex PCR. The table includes fewer than 150,000 clones, more than 70% detected once. Comments on this clone: Its target is unknown.

The sequence came from a woman aged 45-60 years in good health and CMV-seronegative. Sequenced material: PBMCs.

The CDR3 DNA follows: TGCAGCGCGACAATGGACTCTGGAAACACCATATATTTT. It is translated as CSATMDSGNTIYF. The chain has TRBV29-1 and TRBJ1-3; D is undetermined. The germline V and J ends were trimmed by 7 bases and 0 bases, with 10 bases remaining between them. CDR3 length: 13 amino acids. Germline V gene data show CDR1 as SQVTM and CDR2 as ANQGSEA.